The entry that follows covers one T cell receptor beta chain sequence. The data were produced by immunoSEQ multiplex PCR, yet TCRdb's version contains in-frame clones alone and is incomplete. The table records 80,000 to 100,000 clones, almost 90% of them present only once. This entry comes from a study of T cell responses to AZD1222 COVID-19 vaccine. Germline V lookup: CDR1 MNHNS, CDR2 SASEGT. Trimming pared 1 base from V and 3 bases from J, leaving 13 bases between. The CDR3 consists of 16 residues. The chain carries TRBV6-1 and TRBJ1-5; possible D gene TRBD1, 5 bases. The TCR comes from an adult in good health. The sequenced sample was peripheral blood, obtained on day 0 of MenACWY control vaccination. The CDR3 region has the DNA TGTGCCAGCAGTGAAGGGCGAGGAGGGACCAATCAGCCCCAGCATTTT. It translates to CASSEGRGGTNQPQHF.